Included here is one TCR beta chain sequence, with context. In the authors' methods: Estimation of nucleated cell counts was performed using reference gene primer amplification. The protocol was immunoSEQ multiplex PCR, while the TCRdb copy is restricted to in-frame clones and leaves out a portion. The V and J calls and the clone size are those of that table, but D and trimming were determined from the DNA. Of a few hundred thousand clones detected, 70% to 90% appear once; the ten largest clones hold 0.65% to 0.8%. The trim removed 0 bases at V and 12 bases at J, leaving 5 bases unmatched. Germline V CDR1 and CDR2: LNHNV, YYDKDF (reference sequence). CDR3 length: 14 amino acids. The data stem from a study of blood T cell repertoires in COVID-19. The overall study: COVID-19 samples, acute and convalescent, were from the United States, Italy and Spain. PBMCs, B-cell-depleted T cells, or T cells provided the cDNA or gDNA that made up the material.

The sequenced material came from peripheral blood. This clonotype was obtained from a human donor in a cohort sampled during active COVID-19. The V gene is TRBV15, the J gene TRBJ1-5; 10 bases match TRBD1. CDR3 sequence: CATSRDQGTGDQHF. The DNA for the CDR3 is TGTGCCACCAGCAGAGACCAAGGGACAGGGGACCAGCATTTT.